This is a list of T cell receptor beta chains from one sample in a study of blood T cell repertoires in COVID-19. Sequenced by immunoSEQ multiplex PCR; TCRdb stores in-frame clones only, minus some. The table has approximately 260,000 clones, around 82% seen once. Source material: peripheral blood. These receptors were obtained from a woman older than 75 with active or convalescent COVID-19. CDR3s include the opening cysteine and the closing phenylalanine or tryptophan. The order of the fields is clone size, D gene, J gene, V gene, CDR3 protein, CDR3 DNA. D genes are given only for firm matches. For some rows the clone size is stated as once, few or many, or as a class when expanded; others skip it.

abundance: -; d_gene: -; j_gene: TRBJ1-6; v_gene: TRBV18; CDR3aa: CASSPGASGGSPLHF; CDR3nt: TGTGCCAGCTCACCAGGGGCCTCGGGCGGTTCACCCCTCCACTTT
abundance: -; d_gene: -; j_gene: TRBJ1-3; v_gene: TRBV28; CDR3aa: CASSLVVSSGNTIYF; CDR3nt: TGTGCCAGCAGTTTAGTGGTCAGCTCTGGAAACACCATATATTTT
abundance: -; d_gene: -; j_gene: TRBJ2-4; v_gene: TRBV28; CDR3aa: CASSPDRASTGAKNIQYF; CDR3nt: TGTGCCAGCAGTCCAGACCGTGCCTCAACCGGGGCCAAAAACATTCAGTACTTC
abundance: -; d_gene: -; j_gene: TRBJ2-1; v_gene: TRBV7-9; CDR3aa: CASSFWGDNEQFF; CDR3nt: TGTGCCAGCAGCTTTTGGGGGGACAATGAGCAGTTCTTC
abundance: few; d_gene: -; j_gene: TRBJ1-6; v_gene: TRBV9; CDR3aa: CASSATLNSPLHF; CDR3nt: TGTGCCAGCAGCGCAACTTTGAATTCACCCCTCCACTTT
abundance: -; d_gene: -; j_gene: TRBJ2-7; v_gene: TRBV19; CDR3aa: CASSISSFRVSSYEQYF; CDR3nt: TGTGCCAGTAGTATCTCAAGTTTTCGGGTATCCTCCTACGAGCAGTACTTC
abundance: -; d_gene: TRBD2; j_gene: TRBJ2-5; v_gene: TRBV5-1; CDR3aa: CASSGGRGLNQETQYF; CDR3nt: TGCGCCAGCAGCGGAGGGAGGGGACTGAACCAAGAGACCCAGTACTTC
abundance: few; d_gene: -; j_gene: TRBJ1-5; v_gene: TRBV7-8; CDR3aa: CASSLVANSNQPQHF; CDR3nt: TGTGCCAGCAGCTTAGTTGCGAATAGCAATCAGCCCCAGCATTTT
abundance: -; d_gene: -; j_gene: TRBJ1-3; v_gene: TRBV25-1; CDR3aa: CASTGSGNTIYF; CDR3nt: TGTGCCAGCACCGGGTCTGGAAACACCATATATTTT
abundance: -; d_gene: -; j_gene: TRBJ1-1; v_gene: TRBV2; CDR3aa: CASRGGLNTEAFF; CDR3nt: TGTGCCAGCAGGGGGGGTTTGAACACTGAAGCTTTCTTT
abundance: few; d_gene: -; j_gene: TRBJ2-2; v_gene: TRBV7-9; CDR3aa: CASSPIRGINTGELFF; CDR3nt: TGTGCCAGCAGTCCCATCAGGGGAATAAACACCGGGGAGCTGTTTTTT
abundance: -; d_gene: -; j_gene: TRBJ1-1; v_gene: TRBV9; CDR3aa: CASSSFGRGAFF; CDR3nt: TGTGCCAGCAGCAGCTTTGGGAGGGGAGCTTTCTTT
abundance: once; d_gene: -; j_gene: TRBJ1-6; v_gene: TRBV28; CDR3aa: CASSPPYSPLHF; CDR3nt: TGTGCCAGCAGCCCTCCTTATTCACCCCTCCACTTT
abundance: few; d_gene: -; j_gene: TRBJ2-7; v_gene: TRBV7-9; CDR3aa: CASSPGLRGLEQYF; CDR3nt: TGTGCCAGCAGCCCGGGACTCCGAGGGCTGGAGCAGTACTTC
abundance: -; d_gene: -; j_gene: TRBJ1-6; v_gene: TRBV9; CDR3aa: CASSVQGGSSYNSPLHF; CDR3nt: TGTGCCAGCAGCGTTCAAGGGGGAAGCTCCTATAATTCACCCCTCCACTTT
abundance: few; d_gene: -; j_gene: TRBJ2-2; v_gene: TRBV2; CDR3aa: CASRVYLTGELFF; CDR3nt: TGTGCCAGCAGGGTATACTTGACCGGGGAGCTGTTTTTT
abundance: -; d_gene: TRBD1; j_gene: TRBJ1-2; v_gene: TRBV19; CDR3aa: CASGYPGQGPHNYGYTF; CDR3nt: TGTGCCAGTGGATATCCCGGACAGGGACCTCATAACTATGGCTACACCTTC
abundance: -; d_gene: -; j_gene: TRBJ1-2; v_gene: TRBV1; CDR3aa: CTSSRDRQGYGYTF; CDR3nt: TGCACCAGCAGCCGAGACAGGCAGGGCTATGGCTACACCTTC
abundance: few; d_gene: -; j_gene: TRBJ1-5; v_gene: TRBV28; CDR3aa: CASGGAWNQPQHF; CDR3nt: TGTGCCAGCGGTGGGGCGTGGAATCAGCCCCAGCATTTT
abundance: -; d_gene: -; j_gene: TRBJ1-6; v_gene: TRBV1; CDR3aa: CTSSQDKDTTYNSPLHF; CDR3nt: TGCACCAGCAGCCAAGATAAGGACACCACCTATAATTCACCCCTCCACTTT
abundance: -; d_gene: TRBD1; j_gene: TRBJ2-1; v_gene: TRBV5-1; CDR3aa: CASSTAGTGEVYYNEQFF; CDR3nt: TGCGCCAGCAGTACTGCCGGGACAGGGGAAGTTTACTACAATGAGCAGTTCTTC
abundance: few; d_gene: TRBD2; j_gene: TRBJ2-1; v_gene: TRBV30; CDR3aa: CAWSVSGGAHNEQFF; CDR3nt: TGTGCCTGGAGCGTGAGCGGGGGGGCCCACAATGAGCAGTTCTTC
abundance: -; d_gene: TRBD1; j_gene: TRBJ2-5; v_gene: TRBV10-3; CDR3aa: CAINRGRQETQYF; CDR3nt: TGTGCCATCAACAGGGGTCGGCAAGAGACCCAGTACTTC
abundance: -; d_gene: TRBD1; j_gene: TRBJ1-5; v_gene: TRBV4-1; CDR3aa: CASSQEVTGGNQPQHF; CDR3nt: TGCGCCAGCAGCCAAGAGGTCACAGGGGGGAATCAGCCCCAGCATTTT
abundance: -; d_gene: TRBD1; j_gene: TRBJ1-1; v_gene: TRBV6-5; CDR3aa: CASSFRGTEAFF; CDR3nt: TGTGCCAGCAGCTTCAGGGGGACTGAAGCTTTCTTT
abundance: -; d_gene: -; j_gene: TRBJ1-1; v_gene: TRBV6-5; CDR3aa: CASRNKGGSFF; CDR3nt: TGTGCCAGCAGAAACAAGGGGGGGTCTTTCTTT
abundance: -; d_gene: -; j_gene: TRBJ2-3; v_gene: TRBV25-1; CDR3aa: CASSDAARSTDTQYF; CDR3nt: TGTGCCAGCAGTGATGCGGCCCGTAGCACAGATACGCAGTATTTT
abundance: -; d_gene: TRBD2; j_gene: TRBJ2-2; v_gene: TRBV5-1; CDR3aa: CASSLTSGEELFF; CDR3nt: TGCGCCAGCAGCCTGACTAGCGGGGAGGAGCTGTTTTTT
abundance: many; d_gene: -; j_gene: TRBJ1-1; v_gene: TRBV4-1; CDR3aa: CASSQGGHLNTEAFF; CDR3nt: TGCGCCAGCAGCCAAGGCGGCCACCTAAACACTGAAGCTTTCTTT
abundance: -; d_gene: TRBD1; j_gene: TRBJ1-2; v_gene: TRBV9; CDR3aa: CASSVASGQGVYGYTF; CDR3nt: TGTGCCAGCAGCGTAGCTTCGGGACAGGGGGTTTATGGCTACACCTTC
abundance: once; d_gene: TRBD1; j_gene: TRBJ1-2; v_gene: TRBV7-8; CDR3aa: CASSLLRTGISYGYAF; CDR3nt: TGTGCCAGCAGCTTACTGAGGACAGGGATATCCTATGGCTACGCCTTC
abundance: once; d_gene: TRBD2; j_gene: TRBJ2-1; v_gene: TRBV30; CDR3aa: CAWSRGGNYNEQFF; CDR3nt: TGTGCCTGGAGTCGCGGGGGTAATTACAATGAGCAGTTCTTC
abundance: -; d_gene: TRBD2; j_gene: TRBJ2-1; v_gene: TRBV5-1; CDR3aa: CASSPPGLAFDASYNEQFF; CDR3nt: TGCGCCAGCAGCCCACCGGGACTAGCGTTCGACGCCTCCTACAATGAGCAGTTCTTC
abundance: -; d_gene: -; j_gene: TRBJ1-2; v_gene: TRBV9; CDR3aa: CASSVANRVNGYTF; CDR3nt: TGTGCCAGCAGCGTAGCGAACAGGGTTAATGGCTACACCTTC
abundance: -; d_gene: -; j_gene: TRBJ2-2; v_gene: TRBV28; CDR3aa: CASSLETVTFTGELFF; CDR3nt: TGTGCCAGCAGTTTAGAGACAGTAACCTTTACCGGGGAGCTGTTTTTT
abundance: -; d_gene: -; j_gene: TRBJ2-3; v_gene: TRBV7-2; CDR3aa: CASSFGGIETDTQYF; CDR3nt: TGTGCCAGCAGCTTCGGCGGGATAGAAACAGATACGCAGTATTTT
abundance: -; d_gene: -; j_gene: TRBJ1-2; v_gene: TRBV5-1; CDR3aa: CASSLNEGRGTYGYTF; CDR3nt: TGCGCCAGCAGCTTGAATGAAGGAAGGGGAACCTATGGCTACACCTTC
abundance: -; d_gene: TRBD1; j_gene: TRBJ1-2; v_gene: TRBV20-1; CDR3aa: CSASSVQGSNYGYTF; CDR3nt: TGCAGTGCTAGTTCTGTACAGGGGTCTAACTATGGCTACACCTTC
abundance: once; d_gene: TRBD1; j_gene: TRBJ1-6; v_gene: TRBV2; CDR3aa: CASSGGTGVSPLHF; CDR3nt: TGTGCCAGCAGTGGGGGGACAGGTGTGTCACCCCTCCACTTT
abundance: -; d_gene: -; j_gene: TRBJ1-2; v_gene: TRBV25-1; CDR3aa: CASSDPFYKGNYGYTF; CDR3nt: TGTGCCAGCAGTGATCCCTTTTACAAGGGGAACTATGGCTACACCTTC
abundance: -; d_gene: -; j_gene: TRBJ2-7; v_gene: TRBV15; CDR3aa: CATSREESIYEQYF; CDR3nt: TGTGCCACCAGCAGAGAGGAGAGTATCTACGAGCAGTACTTC
abundance: -; d_gene: -; j_gene: TRBJ2-1; v_gene: TRBV7-7; CDR3aa: CASSLATRGGEQFF; CDR3nt: TGTGCTAGCAGCTTAGCGACGAGGGGGGGTGAGCAGTTCTTC
abundance: -; d_gene: -; j_gene: TRBJ2-5; v_gene: TRBV5-1; CDR3aa: CASSLTAETQYF; CDR3nt: TGCGCCAGCAGTTTAACTGCCGAGACCCAGTACTTC